This T cell receptor (beta chain) is drawn from a study of response to subunit inactivated influenza vaccine. TCRdb passed the RT-PCR reads through MiXCR, listing each CDR3 protein once. The sample comprises about 780,000 distinct CDR3 sequences, less than 20% of which are singletons, and under 13% rests with the top ten. J was trimmed by 0 bases and V by 3 bases; bases with no gene match: 7. This CDR3 is 18 amino acids long. The germline CDR1 and CDR2 sequences are SGHAT and FQDESV (reference sequence). Study conclusions and caveats: Authors suggested each seasonal influenza vaccination recruits few new T cells.

Concerning this clonotype: Its target is unknown.

This chain uses TRBV11-1 with TRBJ2-4, with 11 bases lining up with TRBD1. Specimen: PBMCs from blood, collected 5 to 6 days after vaccination. The clonotype comes from a man over 45 who received an inactivated influenza vaccine. The CDR3 DNA is TGTGCCAGCAGCTTGGGCGGACAGGGGGCGGTAGCCAAAAACATTCAGTACTTC. Translating it yields CASSLGGQGAVAKNIQYF.